Below, 20 T cell receptor beta chains from the same sample are listed, as sequenced in a study of T cells expressing NK-cell markers. TCRdb reprocessed the 5' RACE reads, with one entry per CDR3 protein and no DNA. The repertoire table contains hundreds of thousands of distinct CDR3 sequences. Source material: blood T cells: a sorted CD56 or NKG2C T cell subset, CD4+ or CD8+ T cells, or bulk PBMC T cells (not recorded which). The receptors stem from a woman aged 18-70 years in good health.

The chain combines TRBV11-2 with TRBJ2-1; the D gene TCRdb calls, TRBD1, cannot be checked with no DNA. The germline V gene has CDR1 SGHAT and CDR2 FQNNGV. The CDR3 spans 15 residues. This CDR3 reads CASSLTGTGGDEQFF.

This rearrangement joins TRBV7-9 to TRBJ2-3; the D gene TCRdb calls, TRBD1, cannot be checked with no DNA. The CDR3 runs 12 residues. Germline CDR1 reads SEHNR; CDR2 reads FQNEAQ (reference sequence). This CDR3 is CASSFQGYTQYF.

The rearrangement uses TRBV5-1 and TRBJ2-1; absent DNA, TCRdb's TRBD2 call cannot be checked. The CDR3 is 11 amino acids. From germline, CDR1 is SGHRS and CDR2 YFSETQ. CDR3: CASSLSGSVFF.

The chain is built from TRBV20-1 and TRBJ1-2; with no DNA, the TCRdb D assignment of TRBD1 cannot be verified. This CDR3 contains 15 residues. CDR1 DFQATT and CDR2 SNEGSKA come from the germline V gene (reference sequence). CDR3 sequence reads: CSASFLDRGGGGYTF.

The rearrangement joins TRBV5-1 to TRBJ2-1; TCRdb selects TRBD2, and the lack of DNA leaves this call unchecked. CDR1 SGHRS and CDR2 YFSETQ come from the germline V gene. CDR3 size: 16 residues. The CDR3 here is CASSLRTGGGYNEQFF.

This chain joins TRBV11-1 and TRBJ2-3; no DNA is available, so the TRBD1 call from TCRdb remains unchecked. Germline V gives CDR1 SGHAT, CDR2 FQDESV (reference sequence). CDR3 length: 16 amino acids. CDR3 sequence reads: CASSFAARGGGDTQYF.

The chain uses TRBV10-3 and TRBJ2-5; no DNA is available, so the TRBD2 call from TCRdb remains unchecked. The length of the CDR3 is 17 residues. Germline V gene data show CDR1 as ENHRY and CDR2 as SYGVKD. CDR3 residues: CAISESTSGGFRKTQYF.

This chain uses TRBV6-5 with TRBJ1-1; TCRdb's D call of TRBD1 is untestable without DNA. This CDR3 contains 16 residues. Germline-derived CDR1 and CDR2 are MNHEY and SVGAGI. CDR3: CASSSLQVTVNTEAFF.

This chain uses TRBV5-1 with TRBJ1-4; the D call from TCRdb, TRBD1, cannot be confirmed without DNA. This CDR3 comprises 15 residues. Germline CDR1 is SGHRS and CDR2 is YFSETQ. CDR3 residues: CASSEGRATNEKLFF.

The rearrangement links TRBV7-8 to TRBJ1-6; lacking DNA, the TRBD1 call made by TCRdb goes unchecked. This CDR3 region has 18 residues. Looked up from germline, CDR1 is SGHVS and CDR2 is FQNEAQ. The CDR3 spells CASSDPGTGGSYNSPLHF.

The chain combines TRBV7-2 with TRBJ2-5. Germline loops: CDR1 SGHTA, CDR2 FQGNSA. This CDR3 is built from 14 residues. CDR3 protein: CASSLLGSQETQYF.

The CDR3 sequence is CASSSLTSANYGYTF. This sequence joins TRBV11-1 and TRBJ1-2. Germline loops: CDR1 SGHAT, CDR2 FQDESV (reference sequence). The CDR3 is 15 residues long.

The chain combines TRBV11-2 with TRBJ2-3; the TCRdb D gene call, TRBD1, has no DNA to confirm it. The CDR3 extends over 14 amino acids. Germline CDR1 and CDR2: SGHAT and FQNNGV. The CDR3 sequence is CASRVQGVGDTQYF.

The J gene is TRBJ2-6, the V gene TRBV6-1. This CDR3 comprises 16 residues. Germline lookup yields CDR1 MNHNS and CDR2 SASEGT. CDR3 region: CASSRVRNSGANVLTF.

V gene TRBV5-1 combines with J gene TRBJ2-3; as DNA is missing, the TRBD2 call by TCRdb cannot be tested. This CDR3 spans 15 amino acids. Germline CDR1 and CDR2: SGHRS and YFSETQ. The CDR3 sequence is CASADSRYGTDTQYF.

This rearrangement joins TRBV27 to TRBJ1-5. The CDR3 runs to 14 residues. Per germline, CDR1 MNHEY and CDR2 SMNVEV (reference sequence). CDR3 loop: CASSSQYSNQPQHF.

V and J are TRBV20-1 and TRBJ1-6; TCRdb designates TRBD1, a call that cannot be tested without DNA. Germline CDR1 DFQATT, CDR2 SNEGSKA (reference sequence). This CDR3 contains 14 residues. The CDR3 region is CSARPGQRDSPLHF.

V is TRBV20-1 and J is TRBJ2-7; TCRdb indicates TRBD1, and absent DNA this call remains unverified. Per the germline V gene, CDR1 is DFQATT and CDR2 is SNEGSKA (reference sequence). This CDR3 region has 14 residues. The CDR3 protein is CSAVRREMGHEQYF.

This chain connects TRBV3-1 to TRBJ1-2. Germline loops: CDR1 LGHDT, CDR2 YNNKEL (reference sequence). CDR3 size: 12 residues. This CDR3 is CASSQGDSGYTF. The full variable domain, in which reference TRBV3-1 and TRBJ1-2 provide the parts outside the CDR3, is DTAVSQTPKYLVTQMGNDKSIKCEQNLGHDTMYWYKQDSKKFLKIMFSYNNKELIINETVPNRFSPKSPDKAHLNLHINSLELGDSAVYFCASSQGDSGYTFGSGTRLTVV.

The V gene is TRBV6-2 or TRBV6-3, the J gene TRBJ2-5; absent DNA, TCRdb's TRBD1 call cannot be checked. This CDR3 is 14 amino acids long. Per germline, CDR1 MNHEY and CDR2 SVGEGT. The CDR3 is CASSHRVNQETQYF.